The 15 T cell receptor beta chains reported below all come from one sample, sequenced in a study of T cell changes during pregnancy in multiple sclerosis (dated by TCRdb to between 2019 and 2020). Receptors were amplified or captured by the immunoSEQ multiplex PCR assay. In its TCRdb copy, this immuneACCESS table keeps in-frame sequences only and misses some clones. Where compared with another copy, unresolved V genes explain less than half of these, and the others have no known cause. Within this sample are tens of thousands of clones, with 92% of them counted one time only. The ten largest account for more than 2% of the sample. This material consisted of peripheral blood, taken after pregnancy. These receptors all come from a female donor with multiple sclerosis, enrolled in a pregnancy study.

The chain links TRBV18 to TRBJ1-2, with 9 bases that match TRBD1. Unmatched junction bases numbered 9, after V lost 3 bases and J lost 4 bases. This CDR3 region has 16 residues. Germline lookup yields CDR1 KGHSH and CDR2 LQKENI. The CDR3 coding sequence is TGTGCCAGCTCACCCCTAGGGACAGGGCTGGTCTATGGCTACACCTTC. This translates into CASSPLGTGLVYGYTF.

V gene TRBV30 combines with J gene TRBJ2-1, with 13 nucleotides matching TRBD2. Germline-derived CDR1 and CDR2 are GTSNPN and SVGIG (reference sequence). V lost 1 base to trimming and J lost 0 bases; unmatched junction nucleotides: 6. The length of the CDR3 is 18 residues. The CDR3 coding sequence is TGTGCCTGGAGTGGCGGGACTAGCGGGACAAGCTCCTACAATGAGCAGTTCTTC. Its protein is CAWSGGTSGTSSYNEQFF.

The DNA of the CDR3 is TGCAGCGTTACCGCTAGCGGGAGGGCTGAGAATGAGCAGTTCTTC. It translates to CSVTASGRAENEQFF. The chain combines TRBV29-1 with TRBJ2-1, with 12 bases fitting TRBD2. The CDR3 extends over 15 amino acids. Germline CDR1 and CDR2: SQVTM and ANQGSEA. The ends lost 5 bases at V and 7 bases at J; junction bases unmatched: 9.

This chain uses TRBV27 with TRBJ1-1; D gene ambiguous. V lost 8 bases, J lost 1 base, and 23 bases lay in between. Germline CDR1 is MNHEY and CDR2 is SMNVEV (reference sequence). The CDR3 is 17 residues long. For the CDR3, the DNA is TGTGCCAGCTCAATTCCGGCCCCTAGGTCCCCGAACACTGAAGCTTTCTTT. It codes for CASSIPAPRSPNTEAFF.

Here the CDR3 reads CASSHGQSSGNTIYF. The CDR3 nucleotides are TGTGCCAGCAGCCACGGACAGTCCTCTGGAAACACCATATATTTT. The chain couples TRBV4-2 to TRBJ1-3, with D perhaps matching TRBD1 (6 bases). From germline, CDR1 is LGHNA and CDR2 YNFKEQ. This CDR3 has 15 amino acids. The germline V and J ends were trimmed by 3 bases and 0 bases, with 9 bases remaining between them.

This chain links TRBV28 with TRBJ2-7; D gene uncertain. Deletions cut 6 bases from V and 4 bases from J, with 10 bases between. The CDR3 runs to 12 residues. In germline, CDR1 is MDHEN, CDR2 SYDVKM. The CDR3 DNA is TGTGCCAGCAGCCGACATTCTTACGAGCAGTACTTC. Amino acids: CASSRHSYEQYF.

This clone was counted once. As DNA, the CDR3 is TGTGCCGGCGGGACAGGGCCAGAGACCCAGTACTTC. Translated: CAGGTGPETQYF. The chain couples TRBV30 to TRBJ2-5, with 9 bases identical to TRBD1. The germline CDR1 and CDR2 sequences are GTSNPN and SVGIG (reference sequence). V trimming: 8 bases; J trimming: 4 bases; junction bases outside the gene matches: 5. This CDR3 is built from 12 residues.

V gene TRBV5-1 combines with J gene TRBJ1-4, with 7 positions matching TRBD1. Germline CDR1 is SGHRS and CDR2 is YFSETQ. CDR3 length: 15 amino acids. V was pared by 4 bases and J by 5 bases, with 8 bases of the junction left unmatched. The CDR3 DNA reads as TGCGCCAGCAGCGTCAGGACAGGCACGAATGAAAAACTGTTTTTT. This sequence encodes CASSVRTGTNEKLFF.

This chain links TRBV7-2 with TRBJ1-5; no firm D call. V was cut by 2 bases and J by 4 bases, with 15 bases left in between. The CDR3 is 16 amino acids. Looked up from germline, CDR1 is SGHTA and CDR2 is FQGNSA. The CDR3 sequence: CASSLRGVGWNQPQHF. CDR3 nucleotides: TGTGCCAGCAGCTTACGAGGCGTCGGCTGGAATCAGCCCCAGCATTTT.

This clone was counted once. The chain uses TRBV11-2 and TRBJ2-1, with 9 bases that match TRBD2. Germline V gene data show CDR1 as SGHAT and CDR2 as FQNNGV. The CDR3 spans 15 residues. V shed 1 base and J 6 bases; nucleotides not matched to a gene: 4. CDR3 DNA: TGTGCCAGCAGCTTAGGGCTAGCGGGAACCAATGAGCAGTTCTTC. It specifies CASSLGLAGTNEQFF. The variable domain in full, completed from reference TRBV11-2 and TRBJ2-1, reads EAGVAQSPRYKIIEKRQSVAFWCNPISGHATLYWYQQILGQGPKLLIQFQNNGVVDDSQLPKDRFSAERLKGVDSTLKIQPAKLEDSAVYLCASSLGLAGTNEQFFGPGTRLTVL.

The chain uses TRBV6-5 and TRBJ2-7, with TRBD2 as a possible D gene (6 bases). This CDR3 is 16 amino acids long. The V end was cut by 2 bases, the J end by 2 bases, with 16 bases between. Germline CDR1 is MNHEY and CDR2 is SVGAGI. CDR3 nucleotides: TGTGCCAGCAGTTACGTTCGGGAGACTGCTCCCTACGAGCAGTACTTC. Translation: CASSYVRETAPYEQYF.

The chain links TRBV19 to TRBJ2-7; 8 bases are a match to TRBD1. Germline assignment: CDR1 LNHDA and CDR2 SQIVND (reference sequence). J was trimmed by 6 bases and V by 2 bases; bases with no gene match: 6. The CDR3 runs to 14 residues. The CDR3 region has the DNA TGTGCCAGTAGTATAACAGGGGGTCCCTCCGAGCAGTACTTC. It translates to CASSITGGPSEQYF. Complete variable domain (other parts from reference TRBV19 and TRBJ2-7): DGGITQSPKYLFRKEGQNVTLSCEQNLNHDAMYWYRQDPGQGLRLIYYSQIVNDFQKGDIAEGYSVSREKKESFPLTVTSAQKNPTAFYLCASSITGGPSEQYFGPGTRLTVT.

The V and J genes are TRBV7-2 and TRBJ1-1, with D perhaps matching TRBD1 (6 bases). CDR1 is SGHTA and CDR2 is FQGNSA in the germline V gene. The CDR3 consists of 15 residues. V was shortened by 2 bases and J by 6 bases, with 16 bases between the two germline ends. The CDR3 region is CASSLYLTGSAEAFF. The CDR3 DNA sequence: TGTGCCAGCAGCTTATACCTAACAGGGAGTGCTGAAGCTTTCTTT.

This clone appeared a single time. The chain carries TRBV6-1 and TRBJ2-1; D gene ambiguous. Trimming cost V 5 bases and J 8 bases, with 10 bases left between them. This CDR3 is built from 12 residues. Germline V gives CDR1 MNHNS, CDR2 SASEGT. The CDR3 region has the DNA TGTGCCAGCAGTCCTACAGTTTATGAGCAGTTCTTC. Translated: CASSPTVYEQFF.

This chain links TRBV6-5 with TRBJ2-1, with TRBD2 matching over 9 bases. Germline V lookup: CDR1 MNHEY, CDR2 SVGAGI. The CDR3 is 15 amino acids. Trimming took 7 bases from V and 0 from J; bases not matched to a gene: 4. The CDR3 DNA sequence: TGTGCCAGCAATTCAGCGGGGGGCTCCTACAATGAGCAGTTCTTC. Its protein product is CASNSAGGSYNEQFF.